The next 32 T cell receptor beta chains were all read from a single sample in a study of shared clonotypes between healthy human individuals. Data came from immunoSEQ multiplex PCR; TCRdb stores just in-frame clones and leaves some out. The sample consists of 90,000 to 120,000 clones, about 70% of them appearing once. Sequencing input: memory CD8+ T cells sorted from blood. The sample's subset: CD45RO+ cells pooled with CCR7-negative TemRA cells. The receptors come from a woman between 25 and 40 years old in good health.

The CDR3 spells CASSLVGGNEKLFF. The CDR3, as DNA: TGTGCCAGCAGCTTGGTTGGGGGGAATGAAAAACTGTTTTTT. The V gene is TRBV5-4, the J gene TRBJ1-4; maybe TRBD1 (5 bases). The V and J ends lost 0 bases and 5 bases respectively, with 8 bases between them. Germline values: CDR1 SGHNT, CDR2 YYREEE (reference sequence). The CDR3 is 14 amino acids.

CDR3 residues: CSVQTGGQPQHF. The CDR3 DNA follows: TGCAGCGTTCAGACCGGGGGTCAGCCCCAGCATTTT. V and J are TRBV29-1 and TRBJ1-5; weak D call: TRBD1 (5 bases). Germline-derived CDR1 and CDR2 are SQVTM and ANQGSEA. The CDR3 has 12 residues. V lost 5 bases, J lost 6 bases, and 11 bases lay in between.

This clone was observed a handful of times. The chain carries TRBV27 and TRBJ1-2, with 10 bases identical to TRBD1. The V segment lost 4 bases and the J segment 2 bases; nucleotides outside the gene matches: 10. This CDR3 has 17 amino acids. CDR1 and CDR2 (germline): MNHEY, SMNVEV (reference sequence). The chain's CDR3 is CASSSAGTGDVNYGYTF. The CDR3 nucleotides are TGTGCCAGCAGTTCCGCCGGGACAGGGGATGTAAACTATGGCTACACCTTC.

This clone has at least ten counts. The chain joins TRBV5-4 to TRBJ1-4; D not resolved. The CDR3 extends over 15 amino acids. The germline gives CDR1 SGHNT, CDR2 YYREEE (reference sequence). The germline V and J ends were trimmed by 0 bases and 6 bases, with 12 bases remaining between them. The CDR3 reads CASSLGGEVYEKLFF. The CDR3 coding sequence is TGTGCCAGCAGCTTGGGAGGTGAAGTTTATGAAAAACTGTTTTTT.

The genes are TRBV6-6 and TRBJ1-1; D is ambiguous. Germline lookup yields CDR1 MNHNY and CDR2 SVGAGI (reference sequence). V was cut by 6 bases and J by 2 bases, with 13 bases left in between. CDR3 length: 14 amino acids. CDR3 amino acids: CASSSDYLNTEAFF. DNA for the CDR3: TGTGCCAGCAGCTCCGACTATCTCAACACTGAAGCTTTCTTT.

The V gene is TRBV6-6, the J gene TRBJ2-2; D unclear. The V and J ends lost 5 bases and 1 base respectively, with 8 bases between them. In germline, CDR1 is MNHNY, CDR2 SVGAGI (reference sequence). This CDR3 contains 14 residues. For the CDR3, the DNA is TGTGCCAGCAGTCGAGCCCAGAACACCGGGGAGCTGTTTTTT. This sequence encodes CASSRAQNTGELFF.

J is TRBJ2-5 and V is TRBV25-1; possibly TRBD1 or TRBD2 for D (5 bases each). CDR1 and CDR2 from the germline V gene are MGHDK and SYGVNS. The V end lost 6 bases, the J end lost 2 bases, and 13 bases lay between the germline ends. CDR3 length equals 14 residues. The CDR3 region has the DNA TGTGCCAGCAGGGGCCTCGGGACGCAAGAGACCCAGTACTTC. Translated: CASRGLGTQETQYF. Together with reference TRBV25-1 and TRBJ2-5, the CDR3 gives the full variable domain: EADIYQTPRYLVIGTGKKITLECSQTMGHDKMYWYQQDPGMELHLIHYSYGVNSTEKGDLSSESTVSRIRTEHFPLTLESARPSHTSQYLCASRGLGTQETQYFGPGTRLLVL.

This sequence joins TRBV7-3 and TRBJ2-1; D uncertain. The germline gives CDR1 SGHTA, CDR2 FQGTGA. This CDR3 has 12 amino acids. Trimming took 5 bases from V and 9 from J, leaving 11 bases between them. For the CDR3, the DNA is TGTGCCAGCAGCCCCGACTTCGGTGAGCAGTTCTTC. It yields the protein CASSPDFGEQFF.

This clone has ten or more counts. The J gene is TRBJ1-2, the V gene TRBV6-5; 7 bases line up with TRBD1. This CDR3 spans 13 amino acids. Trimming took 10 bases from V and 4 from J; bases not matched to a gene: 9. Germline V gene lookup returns CDR1 MNHEY and CDR2 SVGAGI. The CDR3 region has the DNA TGTGCCACCGGGGACAGAGCCTCCTATGGCTACACCTTC. It translates to CATGDRASYGYTF.

The chain couples TRBV4-2 to TRBJ1-4, with 9 nucleotides matching TRBD1. V shed 2 bases and J 5 bases; nucleotides not matched to a gene: 6. The CDR3 totals 16 residues. Germline V gene sequence: CDR1 LGHNA, CDR2 YNFKEQ. CDR3 DNA: TGTGCCAGCAGCCAAAGTTCCGGGACAGGGAATGAAAAACTGTTTTTT. As protein: CASSQSSGTGNEKLFF.

This clone was picked up a small number of times. V is TRBV27 and J is TRBJ1-5; possibly TRBD1 for D (6 bases). This CDR3 spans 15 amino acids. The ends were cut back, 6 bases at V and 0 bases at J, with 12 bases in the middle. Germline assignment: CDR1 MNHEY and CDR2 SMNVEV (reference sequence). The CDR3 coding sequence is TGTGCCAGCAGGGGGGGGCCCCTTAGCAATCAGCCCCAGCATTTT. Translation: CASRGGPLSNQPQHF.

There are many counts of this clone. The CDR3 bases are TGCGCCAGCGACAGGGACTCATCATCCTACGAGCAGTACTTC. Its protein is CASDRDSSSYEQYF. The V and J genes are TRBV10-1 and TRBJ2-7; perhaps TRBD1 as D (7 bases). The CDR3 is 14 amino acids. The germline V gene encodes CDR1 WNHNN and CDR2 SYGVQD (reference sequence). Trimming took 8 bases from V and 1 from J, leaving 15 bases between them.

This clone was detected only once. V gene TRBV5-1 combines with J gene TRBJ1-1, with 9 bases fitting TRBD1. This CDR3 contains 16 residues. Germline values: CDR1 SGHRS, CDR2 YFSETQ. V was clipped by 1 base and J by 0 bases; unmatched bases: 4. The CDR3 region is CASSLTDRGLNTEAFF. CDR3 DNA sequence: TGCGCCAGCAGCTTGACGGACAGGGGCCTGAACACTGAAGCTTTCTTT.

The rearrangement joins TRBV25-1 to TRBJ2-1; 9 positions match TRBD2. Germline loops: CDR1 MGHDK, CDR2 SYGVNS. CDR3 length: 14 residues. V lost 3 bases and J lost 5; bases outside the gene matches: 2. The DNA of the CDR3 is TGTGCCAGCAGTGACTCTAGCGGGGACAATGAGCAGTTCTTC. Amino acids: CASSDSSGDNEQFF.

The sample holds a few counts of this clone. The chain links TRBV5-1 to TRBJ2-1; D may match TRBD1 or TRBD2 (7 bases each). There are 19 residues in the CDR3. V was cut by 2 bases and J by 9 bases, with 30 bases left in between. Germline V gives CDR1 SGHRS, CDR2 YFSETQ. The CDR3 is CASSFKYRDRKSGEGEQFF. CDR3 coding DNA: TGCGCCAGCAGCTTTAAATACCGGGACAGAAAAAGTGGGGAGGGTGAGCAGTTCTTC.

The chain couples TRBV4-1 to TRBJ2-7; D unclear. The CDR3 contains 18 residues. V lost 3 bases and J 2 bases, leaving 23 bases between the germline ends. Germline CDR1 MGHRA, CDR2 YSYEKL. CDR3 DNA: TGCGCCAGCAGCCAGAGTACCCTCGGATGGTATTGGGCCTACGAGCAGTACTTC. This translates into CASSQSTLGWYWAYEQYF.

The chain joins TRBV29-1 to TRBJ2-5, with TRBD1 as a possible D gene (7 bases). Germline V gene lookup returns CDR1 SQVTM and CDR2 ANQGSEA. V lost 4 bases and J lost 11, with 20 bases in between. This CDR3 has 13 residues. The CDR3 region has the DNA TGCAGCGTTGGCACAGGGGACTTTGGAGAGCAGTACTTC. The encoded protein is CSVGTGDFGEQYF.

The chain couples TRBV7-3 to TRBJ1-3; D is uncertain. Per the germline V gene, CDR1 is SGHTA and CDR2 is FQGTGA. The V end lost 5 bases, the J end lost 4 bases, and 9 bases lay between the germline ends. This CDR3 comprises 13 residues. The CDR3 loop reads CASSQDTGNTIYF. CDR3 in DNA: TGTGCCAGCAGCCAAGATACCGGAAACACCATATATTTT.

The chain couples TRBV28 to TRBJ2-7; 11 positions agree with TRBD2. V dropped 3 bases and J dropped 8; count of bases not matched to a gene: 9. The CDR3 is 15 amino acids. The germline V gene has CDR1 MDHEN and CDR2 SYDVKM. The CDR3 coding sequence is TGTGCCAGCAGTTTGGTACTAGCGGGAGTCCTTCAGCAGTACTTC. Protein sequence: CASSLVLAGVLQQYF.

The chain joins TRBV25-1 to TRBJ2-1, with 7 bases aligning to TRBD1. The junction had 2 bases not matched to a gene; V was cut back by 6 bases and J by 9 bases. CDR1 MGHDK and CDR2 SYGVNS come from the germline V gene. The CDR3 runs 11 residues. The CDR3 DNA reads TGTGCCAGCAGCCCAGGGGGTGAGCAGTTCTTC. Amino acid sequence: CASSPGGEQFF.

This clone was counted between two and nine times. V usage is TRBV6-1 and J usage is TRBJ2-3; D is unclear. Trimming shortened V by 5 bases and J by 0 bases, and 12 bases separated the two germline ends. Germline CDR1 is MNHNS and CDR2 is SASEGT. The CDR3 extends over 15 amino acids. For the CDR3, the DNA is TGTGCCAGCAGTCTGCGGCCTACCAGCACAGATACGCAGTATTTT. Its translation is CASSLRPTSTDTQYF.

The chain recombines TRBV27 with TRBJ2-2; D gene uncertain. The CDR3 totals 16 residues. Germline lookup yields CDR1 MNHEY and CDR2 SMNVEV (reference sequence). V was pared by 8 bases and J by 3 bases, with 19 bases between. The CDR3 DNA follows: TGTGCCAGCTCGAATCGACCTAAATGGGACACCGGGGAGCTGTTTTTT. Its translation is CASSNRPKWDTGELFF.

This clone showed up just once. The rearrangement joins TRBV15 to TRBJ2-1; 14 bases line up with TRBD2. CDR3 length: 19 amino acids. With V trimmed by 0 bases and J by 7 bases, 11 bases remained unmatched. Germline V gives CDR1 LNHNV, CDR2 YYDKDF (reference sequence). The CDR3 coding sequence is TGTGCCACCAGCAGAGATCCCGGGTGGACTAGCGGGAGGCGGAATGAGCAGTTCTTC. Its translation: CATSRDPGWTSGRRNEQFF.

The rearrangement links TRBV19 to TRBJ2-7, with TRBD1 identical over 9 bases. In germline, CDR1 is LNHDA, CDR2 SQIVND (reference sequence). This CDR3 is built from 16 residues. The V and J ends lost 2 bases and 2 bases, in that order; junction bases with no gene match: 7. The CDR3 here is CASSITGTGSPYEQYF. DNA of the CDR3: TGTGCCAGTAGTATAACCGGGACAGGGAGTCCCTACGAGCAGTACTTC.

This clone has ten or more counts. The chain joins TRBV7-8 to TRBJ2-7; the D is unclear. The CDR3 is 17 residues long. The V gene lost 3 bases and the J gene lost 2 bases, with 20 bases spanning the gap. Looked up from germline, CDR1 is SGHVS and CDR2 is FQNEAQ. The CDR3 loop is CASSFWTEESLTYEQYF. The DNA for the CDR3 is TGTGCCAGCAGCTTTTGGACCGAGGAGTCCCTTACCTACGAGCAGTACTTC.

The chain is built from TRBV18 and TRBJ1-2; no clear D. CDR1 and CDR2 (germline): KGHSH, LQKENI. The CDR3 length is 13 residues. Trimming shortened V by 4 bases and J by 5 bases, and 11 bases separated the two germline ends. CDR3 amino acids: CASSRNSFYGYTF. DNA for the CDR3: TGTGCCAGCTCACGGAACAGTTTTTATGGCTACACCTTC.

This clone appeared a single time. The genes are TRBV19 and TRBJ2-1; D gene ambiguous. Trimming cost V 7 bases and J 1 base, with 11 bases left between them. CDR3 length: 14 amino acids. In germline, CDR1 is LNHDA, CDR2 SQIVND (reference sequence). The CDR3 spells CASNLGMSYNEQFF. CDR3 bases: TGTGCCAGTAATTTGGGGATGTCCTACAATGAGCAGTTCTTC. Supplemented by reference TRBV19 and TRBJ2-1, the full variable domain reads DGGITQSPKYLFRKEGQNVTLSCEQNLNHDAMYWYRQDPGQGLRLIYYSQIVNDFQKGDIAEGYSVSREKKESFPLTVTSAQKNPTAFYLCASNLGMSYNEQFFGPGTRLTVL.

This sequence joins TRBV20-1 and TRBJ2-1; possibly TRBD1 or TRBD2 for D (5 bases each). Deletions cut 3 bases from V and 8 bases from J, with 5 bases between. CDR3 length: 10 amino acids. CDR1 is DFQATT, CDR2 SNEGSKA, per germline (reference sequence). CDR3 in amino acids: CSARGDEQFF. CDR3 DNA sequence: TGCAGTGCTAGGGGGGATGAGCAGTTCTTC.

The genes are TRBV13 and TRBJ1-5, with D perhaps TRBD1 (5 bases). Germline lookup yields CDR1 PRHDT and CDR2 FYEKMQ (reference sequence). The CDR3 consists of 14 residues. V lost 4 bases to trimming and J lost 9 bases, with 16 bases between them. The CDR3 region is CASSSQGQGMPQHF. The CDR3, as DNA: TGTGCCAGCAGCTCTCAGGGTCAGGGTATGCCCCAGCATTTT.

The chain recombines TRBV29-1 with TRBJ2-5; weak D call: TRBD1 (5 bases). CDR3 length: 14 residues. With 7 bases removed from V and 1 base from J, the gap between germline ends came to 16 bases. Looked up from germline, CDR1 is SQVTM and CDR2 is ANQGSEA. In DNA form, the CDR3 reads TGCAGCGGACAGCAGGGATTATCCCAAGAGACCCAGTACTTC. Its protein product is CSGQQGLSQETQYF.

This clone has only one observation. The rearrangement links TRBV29-1 to TRBJ2-1, with D perhaps assigned TRBD1 or TRBD2 (6 bases each). Trimming stripped 6 bases from V and 5 bases from J, with 20 bases between. The germline gives CDR1 SQVTM, CDR2 ANQGSEA. The CDR3 has 15 amino acids. In DNA, the CDR3 is TGCAGCGTCCAAGGCGGGCCAGGGGAGGACAATGAGCAGTTCTTC. It specifies CSVQGGPGEDNEQFF.

The V gene is TRBV29-1, the J gene TRBJ2-1, with unresolved D. This CDR3 has 15 residues. V lost 1 base, J lost 0 bases, and 10 bases lay in between. Germline V gene data show CDR1 as SQVTM and CDR2 as ANQGSEA. The CDR3 spells CSVEVIWDSYNEQFF. The CDR3 DNA reads TGCAGCGTTGAAGTAATATGGGACTCCTACAATGAGCAGTTCTTC.